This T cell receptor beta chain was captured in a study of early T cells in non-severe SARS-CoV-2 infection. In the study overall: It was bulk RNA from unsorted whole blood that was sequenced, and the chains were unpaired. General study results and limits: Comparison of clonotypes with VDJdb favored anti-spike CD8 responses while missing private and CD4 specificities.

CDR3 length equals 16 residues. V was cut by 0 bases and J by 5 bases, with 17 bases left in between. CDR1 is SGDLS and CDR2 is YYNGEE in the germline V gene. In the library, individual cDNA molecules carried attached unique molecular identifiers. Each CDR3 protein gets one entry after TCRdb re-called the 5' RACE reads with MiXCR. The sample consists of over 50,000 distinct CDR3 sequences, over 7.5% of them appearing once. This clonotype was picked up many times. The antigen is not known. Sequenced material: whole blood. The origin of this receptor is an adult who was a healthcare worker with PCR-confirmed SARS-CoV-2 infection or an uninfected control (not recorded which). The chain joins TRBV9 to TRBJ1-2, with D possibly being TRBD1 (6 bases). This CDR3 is CASSVDLLRGLYGYTF. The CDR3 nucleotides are TGTGCCAGCAGCGTAGATCTCCTGAGGGGGTTGTATGGCTACACCTTC.